The T cell receptor beta chain under discussion was sequenced for a study of vaccination and CD4 T cells after COVID-19. Study information: Two mRNA vaccine doses were given, either BNT162b2 or mRNA-1273. Samples were taken after vaccination, a median of around 76 days after dose two, with a range of 14 to 241.

The Oncomine TCR Beta short-read assay generated sequence data from the DNA of cultured CD4+ T cells. MiXCR, run by TCRdb on the PCR reads, gives a single entry per CDR3 protein. The top ten hold approximately 8.5% of the sample, which has fewer than 15,000 distinct CDR3 sequences, roughly 43% seen once. Findings of the study overall: For convalescent patients, 304 of the 307 vaccine-specific clones analyzed were classified as spike mono-reactive.

As regards this clonotype: Its antigen is as yet unknown.

Treatment indicated: 10-day PBMC culture with coronavirus spike peptide pools or control peptides (ViraFEST assay). CDR3 length: 15 amino acids. V shed 3 bases, J shed 7 bases, and the junction held 7 bases outside the gene matches. Germline-derived CDR1 and CDR2 are DFQATT and SNEGSKA (reference sequence). Sequencing used CD4+ T cells from blood, cultured in vitro. The chain carries TRBV20-1 and TRBJ2-1; TRBD2 agrees at 12 bases. The source is a human donor who had recovered from COVID-19. The chain's CDR3 is CSASQSSGGGNEQFF. The CDR3 DNA sequence: TGCAGTGCTAGCCAATCTAGCGGGGGGGGGAATGAGCAGTTCTTC.